This T cell receptor (beta chain) is from a study of blood T cell repertoires in COVID-19. From germline, CDR1 is SGHRS and CDR2 YFSETQ. This CDR3 contains 16 residues. Losses at the gene ends were 0 bases for V and 3 bases for J; bases not matched to a gene: 2. Authors' processing steps: Reference gene primer amplification yielded estimated nucleated cell counts. The data were produced by immunoSEQ multiplex PCR, yet TCRdb's version contains in-frame clones alone and is incomplete. V, J and clone size are taken as reported in that table, and D and trimming were inferred from the DNA itself. The top ten hold more than 3% of the sample, which has 55,000 to 70,000 clones, nearly 90% seen once.

V gene TRBV5-1 combines with J gene TRBJ2-1; 11 bases match TRBD2. The TCR sequence derives from a woman aged 45-60 years with COVID-19, enrolled during active disease. Sequenced material: peripheral blood. CDR3 sequence (DNA): TGCGCCAGCAGCTTGGTAGCGGGGGGGAACTACAATGAGCAGTTCTTC. This codes for CASSLVAGGNYNEQFF.